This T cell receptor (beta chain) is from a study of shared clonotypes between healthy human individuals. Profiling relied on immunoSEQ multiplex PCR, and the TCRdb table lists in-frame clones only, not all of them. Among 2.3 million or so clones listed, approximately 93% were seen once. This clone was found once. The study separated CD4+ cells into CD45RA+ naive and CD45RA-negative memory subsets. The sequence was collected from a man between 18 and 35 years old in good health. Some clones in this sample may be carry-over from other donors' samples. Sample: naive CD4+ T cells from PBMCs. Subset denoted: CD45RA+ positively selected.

DNA for the CDR3: TGTGCCAGCAGAAACTGGGGCGGTGGAAACACCATATATTTT. As protein: CASRNWGGGNTIYF. The chain joins TRBV5-4 to TRBJ1-3; possibly TRBD1 for D (5 bases). The CDR3 runs to 14 residues. The V and J ends lost 5 bases and 3 bases respectively, with 12 bases between them. The germline gives CDR1 SGHNT, CDR2 YYREEE (reference sequence). Full variable domain (rest looked up from reference TRBV5-4 and TRBJ1-3): ETGVTQSPTHLIKTRGQQVTLRCSSQSGHNTVSWYQQALGQGPQFIFQYYREEENGRGNFPPRFSGLQFPNYSSELNVNALELDDSALYLCASRNWGGGNTIYFGEGSWLTVV.